The T cell receptor beta chain under discussion was sequenced for a study of human T cells and chemical hapten exposure. In germline, CDR1 is MNHEY, CDR2 SVGAGI. The CDR3 loop spans 16 amino acids. V was pared by 0 bases and J by 0 bases, with 9 bases between. Notes on the study in general: TCRs at high frequency, those above 1 in 1000, did not change with DPC sensitization.

TCRdb reprocessed the 5' RACE reads via MiXCR and lists one record per CDR3 protein. Here the sample spans approximately 80,000 distinct CDR3 sequences, approximately 16% being singletons. A word on this clonotype: No antigen is known for it.

From whole blood left unfractionated, total RNA was extracted. The chain uses TRBV6-5 and TRBJ1-3, with unresolved D. This TCR came from a female donor in good health. For the CDR3, the DNA is TGTGCCAGCAGTTACTCAGGAATTCTCTCTGGAAACACCATATATTTT. It translates to CASSYSGILSGNTIYF.